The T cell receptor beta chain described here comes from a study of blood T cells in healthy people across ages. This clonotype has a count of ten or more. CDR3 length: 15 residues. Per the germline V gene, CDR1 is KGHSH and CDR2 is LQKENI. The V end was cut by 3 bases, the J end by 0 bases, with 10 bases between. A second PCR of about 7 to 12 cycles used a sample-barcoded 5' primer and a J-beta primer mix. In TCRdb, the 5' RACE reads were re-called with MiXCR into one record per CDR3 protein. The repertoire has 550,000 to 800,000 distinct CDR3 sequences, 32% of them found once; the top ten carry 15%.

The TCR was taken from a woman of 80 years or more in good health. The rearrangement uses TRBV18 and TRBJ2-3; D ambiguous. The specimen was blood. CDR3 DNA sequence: TGTGCCAGCTCACCGATCACCCAGAGCACAGATACGCAGTATTTT. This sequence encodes CASSPITQSTDTQYF.